The source of this T cell receptor beta chain is a study of beta chain features in type 1 diabetes. Study findings and constraints: Resolution of whether HLA type affects TCRB rearrangement was not achieved here. Among all four CD4+ subsets, Type 1 diabetes patients had TCRB CDR3s that were moderately but significantly shorter.

The CDR3 sequence is 12 residues long. Deletions cut 1 base from V and 6 bases from J, with 5 bases between. Per the germline V gene, CDR1 is SGHVS and CDR2 is FNYEAQ. To note about this clone: The antigen is not known.

Of the isolated RNA, all was reverse transcribed, and so the sequenced material was expressed TCRB transcripts. The table came from immunoSEQ multiplex PCR; TCRdb's copy has only in-frame clones and leaves some out. The repertoire holds about 710,000 clones, with 11% to 15% as singletons. The sample taken for sequencing was naive CD4+ T cells from blood. The TCR originated in a man aged 18-30 years with type 1 diabetes. The chain has TRBV7-6 and TRBJ2-3; D is unresolved. The CDR3: CASSLGVDTQYF. Here the CDR3 DNA reads TGTGCCAGCAGCTTAGGTGTGGATACGCAGTATTTT. The whole variable domain, remainder taken from reference TRBV7-6 and TRBJ2-3, is GAGVSQSPRYKVTKRGQDVALRCDPISGHVSLYWYRQALGQGPEFLTYFNYEAQQDKSGLPNDRFSAERPEGSISTLTIQRTEQRDSAMYRCASSLGVDTQYFGPGTRLTVL.